This TCR beta chain stems from a study of blood T cell repertoires in COVID-19. Turning to the study itself: Sites in the United States, Italy and Spain provided acute and convalescent COVID-19 samples.

Trimming removed 3 bases from V and 4 bases from J; junction bases left unmatched: 11. Germline V lookup: CDR1 MGHRA, CDR2 YSYEKL. This CDR3 region has 17 residues. This table comes from immunoSEQ multiplex PCR, and its TCRdb copy is limited to in-frame clones, with some not included. This table has fewer than 300,000 clones, roughly nine tenths appearing once. The rearrangement links TRBV4-1 to TRBJ2-3; TRBD2 agrees at 9 bases. The receptor was isolated from a woman in her 30s with COVID-19, enrolled during active disease. The sequencing sample was made of peripheral blood. CDR3 nucleotides: TGCGCCAGCAGCCACGAGGGGCCTAGCGGGGTCCCAGATACGCAGTATTTT. It translates to CASSHEGPSGVPDTQYF.